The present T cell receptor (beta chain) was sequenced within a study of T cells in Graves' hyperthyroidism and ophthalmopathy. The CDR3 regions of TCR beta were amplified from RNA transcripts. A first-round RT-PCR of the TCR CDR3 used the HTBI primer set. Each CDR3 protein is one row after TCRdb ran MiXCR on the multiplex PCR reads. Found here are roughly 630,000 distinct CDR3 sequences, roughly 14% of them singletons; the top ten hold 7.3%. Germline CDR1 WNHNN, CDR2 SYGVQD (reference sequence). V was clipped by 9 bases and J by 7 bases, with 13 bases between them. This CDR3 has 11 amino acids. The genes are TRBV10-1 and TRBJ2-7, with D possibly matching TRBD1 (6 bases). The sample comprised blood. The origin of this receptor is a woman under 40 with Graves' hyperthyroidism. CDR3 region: CARRTEEEQYF. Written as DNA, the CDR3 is TGCGCCAGGAGGACAGAGGAAGAGCAGTACTTC.